What follows describes a single T cell receptor beta chain. J gave up 2 bases and V 4 bases, and 1 base lay outside the gene matches. The CDR3 spans 15 residues. Germline CDR1 SGHRS, CDR2 YFSETQ. This specimen comes from a study of shared T cell receptors in the human thymus. Profiled with immunoSEQ multiplex PCR; TCRdb holds only in-frame clones, not every one. The table has roughly 710,000 clones, 70% to 90% seen once. These sequences were also reported in another study, on human thymus T cells. That work states: Corrective cardiac surgery supplied the resected thymus tissue. Among thymic and blood repertoires, usage of V and J genes appeared biased. Thymic repertoires of unrelated individuals were reported in related research to overlap highly.

Sequences were obtained from thymocytes. This chain links TRBV5-1 with TRBJ2-5; TRBD2 agrees at 14 bases. This sequence was found in a girl under two years old with a congenital heart defect. The CDR3 coding sequence is TGCGCCAGCAGCGGGACTAGCGGGGGTCAAGAGACCCAGTACTTC. Encoded protein: CASSGTSGGQETQYF.